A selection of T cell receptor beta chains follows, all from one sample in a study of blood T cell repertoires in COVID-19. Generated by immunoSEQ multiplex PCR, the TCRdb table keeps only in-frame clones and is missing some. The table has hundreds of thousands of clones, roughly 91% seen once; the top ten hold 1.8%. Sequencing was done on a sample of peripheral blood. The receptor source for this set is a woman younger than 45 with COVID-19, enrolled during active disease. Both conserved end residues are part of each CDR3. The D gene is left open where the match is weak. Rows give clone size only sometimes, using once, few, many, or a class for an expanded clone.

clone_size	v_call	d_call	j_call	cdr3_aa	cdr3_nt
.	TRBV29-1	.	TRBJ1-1	CSSLGGSNTEAFF	TGCAGCTCCCTCGGGGGTTCGAACACTGAAGCTTTCTTT
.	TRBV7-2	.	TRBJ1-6	CASSSPRRVNSPLHF	TGTGCCAGCAGCTCGCCCCGGCGGGTGAATTCACCCCTCCACTTT
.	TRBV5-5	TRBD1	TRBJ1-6	CASSLLPGQLNSPLHF	TGTGCCAGCAGCCTTCTACCGGGACAGCTTAATTCACCCCTCCACTTT
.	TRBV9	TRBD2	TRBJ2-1	CASSLSGGTYNEQFF	TGTGCCAGCAGCCTTAGCGGGGGAACCTACAATGAGCAGTTCTTC
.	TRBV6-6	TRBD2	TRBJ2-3	CASSLQGLAGAFRRPDTQYF	TGTGCCAGCAGCCTGCAGGGACTAGCGGGGGCCTTTAGGAGGCCAGATACGCAGTATTTT
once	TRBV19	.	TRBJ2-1	CASSTSGLLYNEQFF	TGTGCCAGTAGTACATCCGGACTCCTCTACAATGAGCAGTTCTTC
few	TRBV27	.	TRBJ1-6	CASSYRDYSPLHF	TGTGCCAGCAGTTACAGGGATTATTCACCCCTCCACTTT
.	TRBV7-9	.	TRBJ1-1	CASSSLSGLGAFF	TGTGCCAGCAGCTCCCTCAGCGGGTTGGGTGCTTTCTTT
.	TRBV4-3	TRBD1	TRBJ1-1	CASSLSPDRGDTEAFF	TGCGCCAGCAGCCTAAGCCCCGACAGGGGGGACACTGAAGCTTTCTTT
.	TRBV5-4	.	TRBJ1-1	CASSEWQGGNTEAFF	TGTGCCAGCAGCGAATGGCAGGGTGGGAACACTGAAGCTTTCTTT
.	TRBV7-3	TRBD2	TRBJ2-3	CASSLGLADTQYF	TGTGCCAGCAGCTTGGGACTAGCGGATACGCAGTATTTT
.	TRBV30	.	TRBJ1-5	CAWSVQGQPQHF	TGTGCCTGGAGTGTACAGGGTCAGCCCCAGCATTTT
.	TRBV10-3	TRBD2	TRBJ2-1	CAIRSGTSGEQFF	TGTGCCATCAGATCCGGGACTAGCGGGGAGCAGTTCTTC
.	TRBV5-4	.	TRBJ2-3	CASSLATRADTQYF	TGTGCCAGCAGCTTGGCCACCAGAGCGGATACGCAGTATTTT
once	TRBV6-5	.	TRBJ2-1	CASSYSRLNVQFF	TGTGCCAGCAGTTACTCGAGATTGAATGTGCAGTTCTTC